Sequencing of this T cell receptor beta chain was carried out in a study of T cell repertoires in cytomegalovirus infection. Germline loops: CDR1 SGHNT, CDR2 YYREEE (reference sequence). Trimming cost V 0 bases and J 9 bases, with 10 bases left between them. The CDR3 extends over 13 amino acids. In TCRdb, the reads were re-called with MiXCR into one record per CDR3 protein. The table includes approximately 160,000 distinct CDR3 sequences, about 15% detected once. This chain uses TRBV5-4 with TRBJ2-1; D unclear. Sequenced input: CD8+ T cells from PBMCs. The origin of this receptor is a human donor in good health (CMV status not recorded). Some clones in this sample may be carry-over from other donors' samples. CDR3 DNA sequence: TGTGCCAGCAGCTTGGTCTACGTGGGTGAGCAGTTCTTC. This codes for CASSLVYVGEQFF.